These 4 T cell receptor beta chains were all obtained from the same sample, sequenced in a study of immune heterogeneity within non-small cell lung tumors. Multiplex PCR employing 32 V and 13 J primers generated amplicons of the TCR beta CDR3. Each CDR3 protein gets one entry after TCRdb re-called the multiplex PCR reads with MiXCR. The top ten hold 3.5% to 5% of the sample, which has 20,000 to 25,000 distinct CDR3 sequences, about 30% seen once. The template consisted of bulk tumor genomic DNA, with about 600 ng used per sample. Several biopsies per primary tumor were taken during surgery, spaced as far apart as possible. Patients underwent curative surgery for untreated, newly diagnosed non-small cell lung cancer. Sequenced input: lung tumor tissue. The receptors come from a man aged 35-49 years with non-small cell lung cancer.

The rearrangement links TRBV7-3 to TRBJ2-1, with D possibly called TRBD1 or TRBD2 (5 bases each). V was pared by 1 base and J by 0 bases, with 16 bases between. Germline V gene sequence: CDR1 SGHTA, CDR2 FQGTGA. The CDR3 runs to 18 residues. The CDR3, as DNA: TGTGCCAGCAGCTTAAAGGGCTCGGGGACGAGCTCCTACAATGAGCAGTTCTTC. It yields the protein CASSLKGSGTSSYNEQFF.

In this sample, this clonotype turned up a few times. The chain is built from TRBV9 and TRBJ2-3; unclear D gene. The germline V and J ends were trimmed by 2 bases and 9 bases, with 7 bases remaining between them. In germline, CDR1 is SGDLS, CDR2 YYNGEE. The CDR3 has 11 amino acids. The CDR3 sequence: CASSVDRTQYF. Here the CDR3 DNA reads TGTGCCAGCAGCGTCGACCGGACGCAGTATTTT.

This clonotype showed up just once. One base away lies a much larger clone, so this may be a sequencing read error. The conserved phenylalanine or tryptophan is not found at the CDR3 terminus, so this likely reflects a read error. The chain joins TRBV6-1 to TRBJ2-1, with TRBD1 matching 8 bases. V was pared by 7 bases and J by 8 bases, with 10 bases of the junction left unmatched. This CDR3 is built from 14 residues. CDR1 is MNHNS and CDR2 is SASEGT in the germline V gene. CDR3 loop: CASKSGGSFDEQFL. For the CDR3, the DNA is TGTGCCAGCAAATCAGGGGGCTCATTTGATGAGCAGTTCCTC.

This chain uses TRBV5-1 with TRBJ2-3; D is possibly TRBD2 (6 bases). CDR3 length: 16 amino acids. With 4 bases removed from V and 1 base from J, the gap between germline ends came to 16 bases. Germline V CDR1 and CDR2: SGHRS, YFSETQ. The CDR3: CASSAEGRGRTDTQYF. The CDR3 DNA reads as TGCGCCAGCAGCGCGGAGGGCCGGGGTCGCACAGATACGCAGTATTTT.